This TCR beta chain was identified during a study of OX40 agonist ivuxolimab in advanced cancers. Looking at the study overall: Patients with hepatocellular carcinoma, melanoma, renal cell or head and neck cancer made up the dose-escalation patients.

This clone has a handful of counts. Assay: immunoSEQ multiplex PCR; the TCRdb copy retains only in-frame clones and omits some. The repertoire holds approximately 74,000 clones, with around 89% as singletons. V gave up 6 bases and J gave up 5 bases; unmatched junction bases: 8. Germline CDR1 SQVTM, CDR2 ANQGSEA. The CDR3 is 13 residues long. The material sequenced was CD4+ or CD8+ T cells sorted from blood, taken in a trial of the OX40 agonist ivuxolimab. This chain links TRBV29-1 with TRBJ2-7, with 9 positions matching TRBD1. This clonotype originated in an adult with an advanced solid tumor such as melanoma, head and neck, liver or kidney cancer. The CDR3 coding sequence is TGCAGCGTGACGGGACAGGGAGTCAACGAGCAGTACTTC. Translation: CSVTGQGVNEQYF.